This record looks at one T cell receptor beta chain sequence and its context. Produced via immunoSEQ multiplex PCR; TCRdb's table is partial and in-frame only. The table shows 35,000 to 40,000 clones, with roughly 92% occurring only once. The sample is drawn from a study of T cells in localized non-small cell lung cancer. This CDR3 is built from 11 residues. CDR1 is SGHTS, CDR2 YDEGEE, per germline. Unmatched junction bases numbered 2, after V lost 4 bases and J lost 10 bases. The TCR sequence derives from a female donor of 60 years or more with stage I lung adenocarcinoma. The chain is built from TRBV5-8 and TRBJ1-1, with 9 bases lining up with TRBD1. The source material was peripheral blood, sampled before any cancer treatment. As DNA, the CDR3 is TGTGCCAGCAGCCGGGGACAGGGAGCTTTCTTT. The encoded protein is CASSRGQGAFF.